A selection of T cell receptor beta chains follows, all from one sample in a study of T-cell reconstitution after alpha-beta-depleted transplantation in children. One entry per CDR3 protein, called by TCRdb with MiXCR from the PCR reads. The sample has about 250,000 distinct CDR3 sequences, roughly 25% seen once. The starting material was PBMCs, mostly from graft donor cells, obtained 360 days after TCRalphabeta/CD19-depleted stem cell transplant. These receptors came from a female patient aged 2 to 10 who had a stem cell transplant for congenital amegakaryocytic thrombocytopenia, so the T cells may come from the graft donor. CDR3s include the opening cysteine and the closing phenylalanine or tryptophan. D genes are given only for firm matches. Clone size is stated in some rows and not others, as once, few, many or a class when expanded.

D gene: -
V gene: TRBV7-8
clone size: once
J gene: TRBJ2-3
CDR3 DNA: TGTGCCAGCAGCTTAGGGGACCCCACATATGCGCAGTATTTT
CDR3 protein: CASSLGDPTYAQYF

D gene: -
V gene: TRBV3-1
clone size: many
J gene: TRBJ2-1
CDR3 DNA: TGTGCCAGCAGCCAAGACCCGGGACAACCCTACAATGAGCAGTTCTTC
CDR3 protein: CASSQDPGQPYNEQFF

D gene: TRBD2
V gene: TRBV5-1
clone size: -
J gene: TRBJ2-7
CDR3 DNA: TGCGCCAGCAGCTTGGCCCGGACTAGCTCTCACTCCTACGAGCAGTACTTC
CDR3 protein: CASSLARTSSHSYEQYF

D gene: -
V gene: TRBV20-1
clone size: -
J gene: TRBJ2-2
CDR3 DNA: TGCAGTGCTAGAGTTGGGCAGAACACCGGGGAGCTGTTTTTT
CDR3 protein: CSARVGQNTGELFF

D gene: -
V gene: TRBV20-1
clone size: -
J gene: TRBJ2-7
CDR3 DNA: TGCAGTGCTAGAGATCGGGAGAGGAGCTCCTACGAGCAGTACTTC
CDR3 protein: CSARDRERSSYEQYF

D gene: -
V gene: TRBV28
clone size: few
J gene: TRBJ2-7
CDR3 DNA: TGTGCCAGCAGTTTAGTCGGGAGTCGCCACGAGCAGTACTTC
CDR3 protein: CASSLVGSRHEQYF

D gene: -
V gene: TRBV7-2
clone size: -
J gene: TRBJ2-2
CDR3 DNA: TGTGCCAGCAGCCGAAGAGGGGGCGGGAGACCCACCGGGGAGCTGTTTTTT
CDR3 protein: CASSRRGGGRPTGELFF

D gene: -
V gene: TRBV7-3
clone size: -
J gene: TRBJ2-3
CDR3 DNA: TGTGCCAGCAGCCTTCAAGGAGGCCGTACGCAGTATTTT
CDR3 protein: CASSLQGGRTQYF

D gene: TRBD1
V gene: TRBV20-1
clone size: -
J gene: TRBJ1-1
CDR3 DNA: TGCAGTGCTCCCAGGACAGGGAGAAACACTGAAGCTTTCTTT
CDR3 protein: CSAPRTGRNTEAFF

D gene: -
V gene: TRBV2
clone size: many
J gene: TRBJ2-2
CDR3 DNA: TGTGCCAGCAGTGAAGCGTCCCCTCTGCTATCAGGGGAGCTGTTTTTT
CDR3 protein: CASSEASPLLSGELFF

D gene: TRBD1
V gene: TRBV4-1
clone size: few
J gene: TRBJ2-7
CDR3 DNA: TGCGCCAGCAGCCAAGAAGGACAGGGGGCGGGCTCCTACGAGCAGTACTTC
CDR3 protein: CASSQEGQGAGSYEQYF

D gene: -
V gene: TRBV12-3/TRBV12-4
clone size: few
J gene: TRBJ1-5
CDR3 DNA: TGTGCCAGCAGTTTAGTAGGGACGGTCCAGCCCCAGCATTTT
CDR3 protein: CASSLVGTVQPQHF

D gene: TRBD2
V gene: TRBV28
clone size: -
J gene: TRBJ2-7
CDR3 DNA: TGTGCCAGCACCCTTCGCTCCCCCGGGACTAGCGCCTACGAGCAGTACTTC
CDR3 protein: CASTLRSPGTSAYEQYF

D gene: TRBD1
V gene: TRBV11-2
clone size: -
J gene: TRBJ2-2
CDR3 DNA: TGTGCCAGCAGCTCTACAGGGGTTAAGGACACCGGGGAGCTGTTTTTT
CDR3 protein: CASSSTGVKDTGELFF

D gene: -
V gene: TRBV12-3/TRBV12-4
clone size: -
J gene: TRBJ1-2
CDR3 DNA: TGTGCCAGCAGCACCGAAGGACAGAACTGTGGCTACACCTTC
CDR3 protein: CASSTEGQNCGYTF

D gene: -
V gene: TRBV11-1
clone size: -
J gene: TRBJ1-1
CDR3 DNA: TGTGCCAGCAGCTTAGTGCCCTGGGAGCCCCTGGGGGGGAACACTGAAGCTTTCTTT
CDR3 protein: CASSLVPWEPLGGNTEAFF

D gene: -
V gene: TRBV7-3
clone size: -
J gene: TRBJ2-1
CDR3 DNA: TGTGCCAGCAGCTTAACCTCGGCGTACAATGAGCAGTTCTTC
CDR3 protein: CASSLTSAYNEQFF

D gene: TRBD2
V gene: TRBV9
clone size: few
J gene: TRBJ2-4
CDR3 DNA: TGTGCCAGCAGCGTAGCTCAGGACGGGACTAAACAGTACTTC
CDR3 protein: CASSVAQDGTKQYF

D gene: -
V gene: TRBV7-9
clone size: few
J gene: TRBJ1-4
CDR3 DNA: TGTGCCAGCAGCCATTCCGTCACCGAAAAACTGTTTTTT
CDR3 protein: CASSHSVTEKLFF

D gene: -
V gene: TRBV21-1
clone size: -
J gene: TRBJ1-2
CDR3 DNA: TGTGCCAGCAGCAATAGACAGGACGACACCTTC
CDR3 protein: CASSNRQDDTF

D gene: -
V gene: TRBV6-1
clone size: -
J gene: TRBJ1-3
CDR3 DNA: TGTGCCAGCAGCTCCGCAGGCTCTGGAAACACCATATATTTT
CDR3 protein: CASSSAGSGNTIYF

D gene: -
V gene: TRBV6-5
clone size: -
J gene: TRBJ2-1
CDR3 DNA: TGTGCCAGCAGTCAAGGGACGGAAAAGTTCTTC
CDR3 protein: CASSQGTEKFF

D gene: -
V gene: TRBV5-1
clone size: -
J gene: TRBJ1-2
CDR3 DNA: TGCGCCAGCAGCTTGGGAGGCAGCACTAACTATGGCTACACCTTC
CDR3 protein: CASSLGGSTNYGYTF